This is a list of T cell receptor beta chains from one sample in a study of blood T cell repertoires in COVID-19. Clones were read by immunoSEQ multiplex PCR, and TCRdb kept only the in-frame ones, dropping some. The sample shows 55,000 to 70,000 clones, 70% to 90% of them seen only once. The sequenced sample was PBMCs or T cells enriched from blood (not recorded which). All receptors come from a woman in her thirties or forties who had recovered from COVID-19. The CDR3 runs from the conserved cysteine through the conserved F or W. Fields, in order: D gene, J gene, V gene, clone size, CDR3 DNA, CDR3 protein. D genes are given only for firm matches. Rows may omit the clone size; those that give it use once, few, many or a size class.

>TRBD2|TRBJ2-5|TRBV3-1/TRBV3-2|once
TGTGCCAGCAGCCAAGAAAACGGGGGGGCCCAAGAGACCCAGTACTTC
CASSQENGGAQETQYF
>NA|TRBJ1-2|TRBV5-1|once
TGCGCCAGCAGCTTCAACCGGGGGTCCTATGGCTACACCTTC
CASSFNRGSYGYTF
>NA|TRBJ2-6|TRBV7-7|NA
TGTGCCAGGGGGCGGGGTACCTCTGGGGCCAACGTCCTGACTTTC
CARGRGTSGANVLTF
>TRBD1|TRBJ2-1|TRBV5-1|NA
TGCGCCAGCAGCCCCTCCCTCGACAGGGTCGATGAGCAGTTCTTC
CASSPSLDRVDEQFF
>NA|TRBJ1-5|TRBV28|NA
TGTGCCAGCAGTACTCTCCATGGGAGTCAGCCCCAGCATTTT
CASSTLHGSQPQHF
>NA|TRBJ2-3|TRBV2|NA
TGTGCCAGCAGTGAAGATAGAGCCCTTAGCACAGATACGCAGTATTTT
CASSEDRALSTDTQYF
>NA|TRBJ1-2|TRBV13|NA
TGTGCCAGCAGCTTAGAAATATATGGCTACACCTTC
CASSLEIYGYTF
>NA|TRBJ2-5|TRBV24-1|NA
TGTGCCACCTCCAAGGGGGGGAGGCTCCAAGAGACCCAGTACTTC
CATSKGGRLQETQYF
>NA|TRBJ1-1|TRBV6-5|NA
TGTGCCTCCTGGGGGGGCATTGAAGCTTTCTTT
CASWGGIEAFF
>NA|TRBJ1-6|TRBV7-9|few
TGTGCCAGCAGCGGGGGGACCTATAATTCACCCCTCCACTTT
CASSGGTYNSPLHF
>TRBD2|TRBJ2-5|TRBV19|NA
TGTGCCAGTAGTATGGGGGCGGGGGGCGAGACCCAGTACTTC
CASSMGAGGETQYF
>NA|TRBJ2-7|TRBV11-3|NA
TGTGCCAGCAGCTTAGCTGCCTACGAGCAGTACTTC
CASSLAAYEQYF
>TRBD1|TRBJ1-4|TRBV5-6|NA
TGTGCCAGCAGCTTGAGGGGGCGCCCAAATGAAAAACTGTTTTTT
CASSLRGRPNEKLFF
>NA|TRBJ2-2|TRBV5-4|NA
TGTGCCAGCAGCCCTCGGGTGGGGCCGGTCACCGGGGAGCTGTTTTTT
CASSPRVGPVTGELFF
>TRBD1|TRBJ1-4|TRBV6-5|few
TGTGCCAGCAGTTACTCGATCAAGGACAGGACTGAAAAACTGTTTTTT
CASSYSIKDRTEKLFF
>NA|TRBJ2-7|TRBV5-1|NA
TGCGCCAGCAGCTTGGTAGCGTTCTCCTACGAGCAGTACTTC
CASSLVAFSYEQYF
>NA|TRBJ1-6|TRBV18|NA
TGTGCCAGCTCACCAGAGGTGTATAATTCACCCCTCCACTTT
CASSPEVYNSPLHF
>NA|TRBJ1-5|TRBV27|NA
TGTGCCAGCAGTTTATCGAAGGGAACAGGCGGCCTCTATCAGCCCCAGCATTTT
CASSLSKGTGGLYQPQHF
>NA|TRBJ2-5|TRBV5-1|NA
TGCGCCAGCAGCTTGGCGTCACTTCAAGAGACCCAGTACTTC
CASSLASLQETQYF
>TRBD2|TRBJ2-1|TRBV7-6|NA
TGTGCCAGCAGCGCCGGGACTAGCGGGGGCAAAGAGCAGTTCTTC
CASSAGTSGGKEQFF
>NA|TRBJ1-4|TRBV9|NA
TGTGCCAGCAGCCTAAATCCAACTAATGAAAAACTGTTTTTT
CASSLNPTNEKLFF
>NA|TRBJ2-7|TRBV25-1|NA
TGTGCCAGCAGTGAAGGGACAAACAAACTCTACGAGCAGTACTTC
CASSEGTNKLYEQYF
>NA|TRBJ1-2|TRBV2|NA
TGTGCCAGCAGTGCCGTCAGCCAACTAACGGCCTATGGCTACACCTTC
CASSAVSQLTAYGYTF
>NA|TRBJ1-2|TRBV5-4|NA
TGTGCCAGCAGCTCTCTCTCGGGAGGAGGGTATGGCTACACCTTC
CASSSLSGGGYGYTF
>TRBD1|TRBJ1-5|TRBV6-5|NA
TGTGCCACCAAACCATGGACAGGGGGCAATCAGCCCCAGCATTTT
CATKPWTGGNQPQHF
>NA|TRBJ2-1|TRBV19|NA
TGTGCCAGTAGTTCCTGGACAGATTCCTACAATGAGCAGTTCTTC
CASSSWTDSYNEQFF
>NA|TRBJ2-3|TRBV24-1|NA
TGTGCCACCAGTGTGAGCACCAAGAGCACAGATACGCAGTATTTT
CATSVSTKSTDTQYF
>NA|TRBJ2-6|TRBV10-3|NA
TGTGCCATCACCCCCCCGGCAGGGGCCTCTGGGGCCAACGTCCTGACTTTC
CAITPPAGASGANVLTF
>NA|TRBJ2-3|TRBV18|NA
TGTGCCAGCTCACCATCGGTCCTTGTTACAGATACGCAGTATTTT
CASSPSVLVTDTQYF
>NA|TRBJ2-3|TRBV7-8|once
TGTGCCAGCCGCGGGGTCAGCGGTGCCAAAAAGAGGACAGATACGCAGTATTTT
CASRGVSGAKKRTDTQYF
>TRBD1|TRBJ2-1|TRBV18|few
TGTGCCAGCTCACGGGGACAGGGGTTGGGAGTATCCAATGAGCAGTTCTTC
CASSRGQGLGVSNEQFF
>NA|TRBJ1-3|TRBV19|NA
TGTGCCAGTAGCACCAACCTCGAGAGGAGCTCTGGAAACACCATATATTTT
CASSTNLERSSGNTIYF
>TRBD2|TRBJ2-1|TRBV5-1|NA
TGCGCCAGCAGCTTTAGCGGGGGCAGCTACAATGAGCAGTTCTTC
CASSFSGGSYNEQFF
>NA|TRBJ2-3|TRBV11-3|NA
TGTGCCAGCAGACGGGGGAGCGATACGCAGTATTTT
CASRRGSDTQYF
>NA|TRBJ2-3|TRBV3-1/TRBV3-2|NA
TGTGCCAGCAGTAGACAGGGCACAGATACGCAGTATTTT
CASSRQGTDTQYF
>TRBD2|TRBJ2-7|TRBV3-1/TRBV3-2|NA
TGTGCCAGCAGCGGGATAGGGACTAGCGGGGGCTACGAGCAGTACTTC
CASSGIGTSGGYEQYF
>NA|TRBJ2-5|TRBV25-1|NA
TGTGCCAGCAGTCCCGTCGCCGCCGGGGAGACCCAGTACTTC
CASSPVAAGETQYF
>TRBD1|TRBJ1-6|TRBV9|NA
TGTGCCAGCAGCATGGGACAGGGAATTGGATCACCCCTCCACTTT
CASSMGQGIGSPLHF
>NA|TRBJ2-3|TRBV24-1|few
TGTGCCACCAGTGATTTGCGTTTCGGGGATACGCAGTATTTT
CATSDLRFGDTQYF
>TRBD1|TRBJ1-2|TRBV4-1|NA
TGCGCCAGCAGCCCTCCGGGACAGGGTTATGGCTACACCTTC
CASSPPGQGYGYTF
>TRBD2|TRBJ2-3|TRBV12-5|once
TGTGCTAGTGGTTCTTCGGGACTAGCGGGGTCGACAGATACGCAGTATTTT
CASGSSGLAGSTDTQYF
>NA|TRBJ1-6|TRBV21-1|NA
TGTGCCAGCCCCAGGGGGGAATCTCCCATCCCCCTCCACTTT
CASPRGESPIPLHF
>NA|TRBJ1-3|TRBV11-2|few
TGTGCCAGCAGCTTAGGGCAGGGAATCCTACCTGGAAACACCATATATTTT
CASSLGQGILPGNTIYF
>TRBD2|TRBJ2-1|TRBV15|NA
TGTGCCACCAGCAGAGACCACGTGACTAGCGCCAGAGGGCAGTTCTTC
CATSRDHVTSARGQFF
>TRBD1|TRBJ1-6|TRBV5-1|NA
TGCGCCAGCAGCTTGGAGGCAGGGGGGTATAATTCACCCCTCCACTTT
CASSLEAGGYNSPLHF